These 6 T cell receptor beta chains share one sample of origin, sequenced in a study of control samples from healthy donors and cancer patients. Sequencing was performed with immunoSEQ multiplex PCR; in TCRdb, only in-frame clones are kept and a portion is missing. Among about 120,000 clones listed, 93% were seen once. The specimen sequenced was PBMCs. The receptors shown here come from a man in his fifties with head and neck cancer.

This clone was seen a single time. The rearrangement links TRBV27 to TRBJ1-5; D is uncertain. Trimming left V 4 bases short and J 3 bases short, with 13 bases between. Germline V CDR1 and CDR2: MNHEY, SMNVEV (reference sequence). The CDR3 runs to 15 residues. This CDR3 reads CASSSVRNFNQPQHF. CDR3 nucleotide sequence: TGTGCCAGCAGTTCGGTCAGGAACTTCAATCAGCCCCAGCATTTT.

The chain combines TRBV11-2 with TRBJ2-5; 8 bases align to TRBD1. V was pared by 4 bases and J by 5 bases, with 9 bases of the junction left unmatched. The germline gives CDR1 SGHAT, CDR2 FQNNGV. The CDR3 totals 15 residues. CDR3 DNA: TGTGCCAGCAGCTCCGGACAGGGTTTTGAGGAGACCCAGTACTTC. It encodes CASSSGQGFEETQYF.

The rearrangement links TRBV7-2 to TRBJ2-3; D not resolved. The germline V gene has CDR1 SGHTA and CDR2 FQGNSA. V gave up 2 bases and J gave up 2 bases, with 11 bases separating them. CDR3 size: 15 residues. CDR3 DNA sequence: TGTGCCAGCAGCTTACAGACCTTAACCACAGATACGCAGTATTTT. Translating gives CASSLQTLTTDTQYF.

This clone has just one count. CDR3 protein: CASSAVDYNEQFF. In DNA form, the CDR3 reads TGTGCCAGCAGCGCAGTGGACTACAATGAGCAGTTCTTC. The chain couples TRBV5-4 to TRBJ2-1; no firm D call. Trimming shortened V by 4 bases and J by 3 bases, and 8 bases separated the two germline ends. This CDR3 is 13 amino acids long. Germline loops: CDR1 SGHNT, CDR2 YYREEE (reference sequence).

This chain uses TRBV7-9 with TRBJ2-7; D possibly corresponds to TRBD2 (6 bases). Germline V lookup: CDR1 SEHNR, CDR2 FQNEAQ (reference sequence). This CDR3 region has 13 residues. Between the trimmed V and J ends, which lost 3 bases and 2 bases, there was a span of 8 bases. Here the CDR3 DNA reads TGTGCCAGCAGCTTGGCGGGGCCCTACGAGCAGTACTTC. Protein: CASSLAGPYEQYF.

V gene TRBV7-9 combines with J gene TRBJ2-2; D is unclear. Deletions cut 6 bases from V and 0 bases from J, with 11 bases between. The V gene's germline CDR1 is SEHNR and CDR2 FQNEAQ (reference sequence). This CDR3 region has 15 residues. This CDR3 reads CASRGRTANTGELFF. In DNA, the CDR3 is TGTGCCAGCAGAGGCAGAACCGCGAACACCGGGGAGCTGTTTTTT.